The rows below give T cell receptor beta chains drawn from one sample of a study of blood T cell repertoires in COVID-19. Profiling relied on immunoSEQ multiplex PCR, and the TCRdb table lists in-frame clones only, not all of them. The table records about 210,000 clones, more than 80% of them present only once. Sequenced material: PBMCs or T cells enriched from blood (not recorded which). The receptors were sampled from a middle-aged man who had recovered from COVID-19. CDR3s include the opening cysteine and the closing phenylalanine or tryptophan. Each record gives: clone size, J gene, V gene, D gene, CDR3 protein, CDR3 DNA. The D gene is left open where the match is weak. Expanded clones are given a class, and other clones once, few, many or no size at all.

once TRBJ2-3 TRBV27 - CASWFVGQSTDTQYF TGTGCCAGCTGGTTCGTGGGGCAGAGCACAGATACGCAGTATTTT
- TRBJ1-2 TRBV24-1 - CATSDLPGGYTF TGTGCCACCAGTGATTTGCCGGGTGGCTACACCTTC
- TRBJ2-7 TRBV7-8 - CASFPTKNLGPSPMEQYF TGTGCCAGCTTTCCTACGAAAAACTTGGGGCCCTCCCCAATGGAGCAGTACTTC
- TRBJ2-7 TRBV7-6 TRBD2 CASSSTSGGAIEQYF TGTGCCAGCAGCTCGACTAGCGGGGGGGCTATCGAGCAGTACTTC
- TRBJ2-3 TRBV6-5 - CASSRDGGNTDTQYF TGTGCCAGCAGTCGGGACGGGGGTAACACAGATACGCAGTATTTT
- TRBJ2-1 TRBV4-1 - CASSHVNVGLLDNEQFF TGCGCCAGCAGCCACGTCAACGTGGGGCTCCTGGACAATGAGCAGTTCTTC
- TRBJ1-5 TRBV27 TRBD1 CASSPWTGGSNQPQHF TGTGCCAGCAGTCCTTGGACAGGGGGCTCAAATCAGCCCCAGCATTTT
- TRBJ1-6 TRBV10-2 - CASGTVHSPLHF TGCGCCAGCGGAACAGTACATTCACCCCTCCACTTT
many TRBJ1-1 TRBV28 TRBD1 CASSFGTGAGEAFF TGTGCCAGCAGTTTTGGGACAGGGGCTGGGGAAGCTTTCTTT
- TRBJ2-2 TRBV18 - CASSQLENTGELFF TGTGCCAGCTCACAACTAGAGAACACCGGGGAGCTGTTTTTT
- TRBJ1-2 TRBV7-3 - CASSLYPVGVTDISYGYTF TGTGCCAGCAGCTTATATCCGGTCGGTGTGACCGACATTTCCTATGGCTACACCTTC
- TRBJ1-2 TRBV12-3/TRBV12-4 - CASSLEAGGYTF TGTGCCAGCAGTTTAGAGGCAGGGGGCTACACCTTC
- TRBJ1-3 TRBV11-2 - CASSLDPRQRSGNTIYF TGTGCCAGCAGCTTAGACCCCCGACAGCGCTCTGGAAACACCATATATTTT
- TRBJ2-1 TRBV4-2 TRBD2 CASSQGTVSGRNEQFF TGTGCCAGCAGCCAAGGGACCGTTAGCGGGAGAAATGAGCAGTTCTTC
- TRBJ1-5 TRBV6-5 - CASSQQSEAQHF TGTGCCAGCAGTCAACAATCAGAGGCCCAGCATTTT
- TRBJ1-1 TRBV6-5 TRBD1 CASRETGKIWTEAFF TGTGCCAGCAGGGAGACAGGGAAAATTTGGACTGAAGCTTTCTTT
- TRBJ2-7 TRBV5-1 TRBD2 CASSPFLSSGRGEQYF TGCGCCAGCAGCCCCTTTCTATCAAGCGGGAGGGGCGAGCAGTACTTC
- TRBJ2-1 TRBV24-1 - CATSARNNEQFF TGTGCCACCAGTGCCAGAAATAATGAGCAGTTCTTC
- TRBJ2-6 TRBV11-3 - CASSKSTGPLSGANVLTF TGTGCCAGCAGTAAATCGACAGGCCCGCTCTCTGGGGCCAACGTCCTGACTTTC
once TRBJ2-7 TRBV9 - CASSPGTTRAAYEQYF TGTGCCAGCAGCCCTGGCACGACTAGAGCAGCCTACGAGCAGTACTTC
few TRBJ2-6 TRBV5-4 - CASSGQGFVLTF TGTGCCAGCAGCGGGCAGGGATTCGTCCTGACTTTC
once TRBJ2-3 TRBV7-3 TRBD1 CASSSTGGNTDTQYF TGTGCCAGCAGCTCGACAGGGGGAAACACAGATACGCAGTATTTT
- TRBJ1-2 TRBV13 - CASSLRVQGGYGYTF TGTGCCAGCAGCTTAAGAGTTCAGGGAGGCTATGGCTACACCTTC
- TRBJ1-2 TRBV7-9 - CASSLGDTLNYGYTF TGTGCCAGCAGCTTAGGAGACACCCTTAACTATGGCTACACCTTC